This T cell receptor beta chain came from a study of blood T cell repertoires in COVID-19. As for the study in general: Sites in the United States, Italy and Spain provided acute and convalescent COVID-19 samples.

CDR1 is SGHRS and CDR2 is YFSETQ in the germline V gene. The J segment lost 7 bases and the V segment lost 0 bases, leaving 7 bases of the junction unmatched. This CDR3 has 16 residues. Authors' data handling: Amplifying reference gene primers gave estimates of nucleated cell counts. Produced via immunoSEQ multiplex PCR; TCRdb's table is partial and in-frame only. For V, J and clone size, that table is used; D and trimming come from the DNA. The data show 20,000 to 25,000 clones, roughly four fifths seen once. Sequencing was carried out using peripheral blood. This chain uses TRBV5-1 with TRBJ1-6, with 7 bases fitting TRBD1. The TCR comes from a man in his 70s with acute or convalescent COVID-19. The CDR3 protein is CASSLVGDSRNSPLHF. DNA of the CDR3: TGCGCCAGCAGCTTGGTAGGGGACAGCAGAAATTCACCCCTCCACTTT. Combining the CDR3 with reference TRBV5-1 and TRBJ1-6 gives the whole variable domain KAGVTQTPRYLIKTRGQQVTLSCSPISGHRSVSWYQQTPGQGLQFLFEYFSETQRNKGNFPGRFSGRQFSNSRSEMNVSTLELGDSALYLCASSLVGDSRNSPLHFGNGTRLTVT.